This T cell receptor beta chain was recovered during a study of shared T cell receptors in the human thymus. In germline, CDR1 is SGHAT, CDR2 FQNNGV. The CDR3 length is 12 residues. Trimming removed 5 bases from V and 12 bases from J, with 14 bases in between. Profiling relied on immunoSEQ multiplex PCR, and the TCRdb table lists in-frame clones only, not all of them. Counted here are some 660,000 clones, approximately 89% occurring once; the ten biggest clones make up under 0.01%. This same sample was also part of a study on human thymus T cells.

What was sequenced was thymocytes. The source is a boy younger than two with a congenital heart defect. The chain uses TRBV11-2 and TRBJ1-5, with a possible D match to TRBD1 (5 bases). The CDR3 DNA sequence: TGTGCCAGCAGCCCTGGTACAGGTCTCCAGCATTTT. Its protein product is CASSPGTGLQHF.